The present TCR beta chain was sequenced within a study of OX40 agonist ivuxolimab in advanced cancers. Study-level findings and limits: On average, CD8+ T cells showed a greater number of expanded clones than CD4+.

Assay used: immunoSEQ multiplex PCR; TCRdb lists only in-frame clones, some missing. The sample contains some 60,000 clones, approximately 80% of which appear only once. Germline V CDR1 and CDR2: MNHEY, SVGAGI. The CDR3 consists of 15 residues. V lost 4 bases and J 1 base, leaving 13 bases between the germline ends. This clone was observed a single time. Its specificity is not known. The chain is built from TRBV6-5 and TRBJ1-1, with a weak D call TRBD1 (5 bases). The sequence was collected from an adult with an advanced solid tumor such as melanoma, head and neck, liver or kidney cancer. Source: CD4+ or CD8+ T cells sorted from blood, taken in a trial of the OX40 agonist ivuxolimab. CDR3 nucleotides: TGTGCCAGCAGTTCGCATCAGGGTAGGAACACTGAAGCTTTCTTT. It yields the protein CASSSHQGRNTEAFF.